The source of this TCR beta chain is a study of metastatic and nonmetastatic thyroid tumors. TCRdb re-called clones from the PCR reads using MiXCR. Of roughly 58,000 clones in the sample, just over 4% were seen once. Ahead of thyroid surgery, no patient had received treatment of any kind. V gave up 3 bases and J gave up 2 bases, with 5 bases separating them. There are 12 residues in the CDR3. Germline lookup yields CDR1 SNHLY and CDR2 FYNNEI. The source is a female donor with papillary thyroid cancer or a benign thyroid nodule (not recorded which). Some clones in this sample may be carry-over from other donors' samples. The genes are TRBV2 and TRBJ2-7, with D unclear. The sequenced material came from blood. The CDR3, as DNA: TGTGCCAGCAGTGAGGAGACCTACGAGCAGTACTTC. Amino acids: CASSEETYEQYF.